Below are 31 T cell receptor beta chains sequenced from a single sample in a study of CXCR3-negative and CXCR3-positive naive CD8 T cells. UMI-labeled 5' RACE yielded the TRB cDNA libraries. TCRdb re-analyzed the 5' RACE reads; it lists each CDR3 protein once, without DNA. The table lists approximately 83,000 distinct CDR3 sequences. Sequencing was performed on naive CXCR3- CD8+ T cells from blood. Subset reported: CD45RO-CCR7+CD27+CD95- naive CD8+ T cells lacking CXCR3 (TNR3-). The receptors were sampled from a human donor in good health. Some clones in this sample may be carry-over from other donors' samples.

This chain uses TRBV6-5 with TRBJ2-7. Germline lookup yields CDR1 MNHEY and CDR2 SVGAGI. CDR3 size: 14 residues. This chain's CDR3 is CASSYRAPSYEQYF.

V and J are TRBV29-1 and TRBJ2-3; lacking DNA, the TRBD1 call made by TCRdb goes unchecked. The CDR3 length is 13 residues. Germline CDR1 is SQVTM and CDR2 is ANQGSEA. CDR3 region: CSVELTGSRAQYF.

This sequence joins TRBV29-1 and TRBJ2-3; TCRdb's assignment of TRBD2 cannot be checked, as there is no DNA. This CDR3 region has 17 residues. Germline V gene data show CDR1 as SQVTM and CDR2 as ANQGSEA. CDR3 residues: CSVEPPLAGGSTDTQYF.

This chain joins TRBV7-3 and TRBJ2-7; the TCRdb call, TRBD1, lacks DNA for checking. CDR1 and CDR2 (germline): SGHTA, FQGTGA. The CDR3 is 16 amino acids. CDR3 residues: CASSSTGTGGSYEQYF.

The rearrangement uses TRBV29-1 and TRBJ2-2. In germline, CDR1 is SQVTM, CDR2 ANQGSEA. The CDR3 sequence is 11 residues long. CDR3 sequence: CSGSNTGELFF.

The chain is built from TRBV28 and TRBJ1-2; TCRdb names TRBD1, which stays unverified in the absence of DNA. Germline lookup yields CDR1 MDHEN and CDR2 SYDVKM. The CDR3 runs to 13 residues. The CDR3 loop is CASRGLSFYGYTF.

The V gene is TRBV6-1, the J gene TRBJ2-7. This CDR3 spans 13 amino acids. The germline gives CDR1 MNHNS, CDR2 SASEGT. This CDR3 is CASRAATYYEQYF.

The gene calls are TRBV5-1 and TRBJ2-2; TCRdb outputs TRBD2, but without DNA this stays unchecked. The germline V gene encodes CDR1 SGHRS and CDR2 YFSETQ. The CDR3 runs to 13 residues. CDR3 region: CASSSGLTGELFF.

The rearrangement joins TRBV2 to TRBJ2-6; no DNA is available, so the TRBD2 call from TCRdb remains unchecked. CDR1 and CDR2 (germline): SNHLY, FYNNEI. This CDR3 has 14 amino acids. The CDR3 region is CASTEGRGANVLTF.

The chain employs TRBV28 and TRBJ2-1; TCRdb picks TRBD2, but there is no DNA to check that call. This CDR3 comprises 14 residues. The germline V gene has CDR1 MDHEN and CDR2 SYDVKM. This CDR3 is CASNLGLLLDEQFF. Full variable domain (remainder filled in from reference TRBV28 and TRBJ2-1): DVKVTQSSRYLVKRTGEKVFLECVQDMDHENMFWYRQDPGLGLRLIYFSYDVKMKEKGDIPEGYSVSREKKERFSLILESASTNQTSMYLCASNLGLLLDEQFFGPGTRLTVL.

CDR3 in amino acids: CASSLARGPYEQYF. The rearrangement joins TRBV5-1 to TRBJ2-7; lacking DNA, the TRBD1 call made by TCRdb goes unchecked. In germline, CDR1 is SGHRS, CDR2 YFSETQ. The CDR3 covers 14 residues.

CDR3 sequence reads: CASSSWASYEQYF. This rearrangement joins TRBV11-2 to TRBJ2-7. The length of the CDR3 is 13 residues. Germline CDR1 SGHAT, CDR2 FQNNGV.

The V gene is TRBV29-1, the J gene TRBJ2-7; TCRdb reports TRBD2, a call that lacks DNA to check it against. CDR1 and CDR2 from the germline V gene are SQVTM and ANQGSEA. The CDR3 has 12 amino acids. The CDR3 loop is CSVDGRGGEQYF.

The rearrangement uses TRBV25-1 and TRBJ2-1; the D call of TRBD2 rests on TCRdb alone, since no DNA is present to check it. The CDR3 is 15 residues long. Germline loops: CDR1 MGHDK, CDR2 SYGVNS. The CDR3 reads CASSEITSGGNEQFF.

This CDR3 reads CASSLEQYYEQYF. This sequence joins TRBV7-9 and TRBJ2-7. This CDR3 contains 13 residues. CDR1 is SEHNR, CDR2 FQNEAQ, per germline (reference sequence). Based on the CDR3 plus reference TRBV7-9 and TRBJ2-7, the full variable domain is DTGVSQNPRHKITKRGQNVTFRCDPISEHNRLYWYRQTLGQGPEFLTYFQNEAQLEKSRLLSDRFSAERPKGSFSTLEIQRTEQGDSAMYLCASSLEQYYEQYFGPGTRLTVT.

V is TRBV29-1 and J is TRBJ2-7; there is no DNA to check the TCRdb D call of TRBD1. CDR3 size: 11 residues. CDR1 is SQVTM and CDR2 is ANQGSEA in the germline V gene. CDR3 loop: CSVQGNYEQYF.

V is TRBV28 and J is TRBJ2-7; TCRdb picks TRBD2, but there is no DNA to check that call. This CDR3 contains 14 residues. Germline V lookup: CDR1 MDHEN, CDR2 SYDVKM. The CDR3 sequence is CASSLTSGSYEQYF.

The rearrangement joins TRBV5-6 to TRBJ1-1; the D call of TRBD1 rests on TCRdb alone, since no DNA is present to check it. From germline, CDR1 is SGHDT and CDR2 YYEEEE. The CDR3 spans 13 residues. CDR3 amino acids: CASSLARGPEAFF.

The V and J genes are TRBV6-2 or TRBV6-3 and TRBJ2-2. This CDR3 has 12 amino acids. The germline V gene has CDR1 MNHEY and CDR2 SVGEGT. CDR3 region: CASSYGAGELFF.

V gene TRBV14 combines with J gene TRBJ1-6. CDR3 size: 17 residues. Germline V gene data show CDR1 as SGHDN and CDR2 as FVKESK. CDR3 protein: CASSQESVGAYNSPLHF.

The CDR3 region is CASSNTAPNTEAFF. V and J are TRBV28 and TRBJ1-1; the TCRdb D gene call, TRBD1, has no DNA to confirm it. Germline V CDR1 and CDR2: MDHEN, SYDVKM. The CDR3 consists of 14 residues.

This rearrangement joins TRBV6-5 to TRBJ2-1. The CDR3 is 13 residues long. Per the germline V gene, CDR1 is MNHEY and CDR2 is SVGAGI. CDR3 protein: CASKQGSYNEQFF.

The CDR3 here is CASSLPSSTEAFF. The V gene is TRBV18, the J gene TRBJ1-1. The CDR3 extends over 13 amino acids. From germline, CDR1 is KGHSH and CDR2 LQKENI.

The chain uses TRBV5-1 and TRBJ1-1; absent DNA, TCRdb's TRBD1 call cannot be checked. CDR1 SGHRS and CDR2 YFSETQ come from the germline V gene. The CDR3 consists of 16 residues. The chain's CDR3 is CASRASFDRVDTEAFF.

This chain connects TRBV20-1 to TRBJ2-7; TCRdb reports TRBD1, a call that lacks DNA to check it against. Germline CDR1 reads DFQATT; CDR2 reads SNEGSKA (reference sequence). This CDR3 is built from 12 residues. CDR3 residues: CSATPPGYEQYF.

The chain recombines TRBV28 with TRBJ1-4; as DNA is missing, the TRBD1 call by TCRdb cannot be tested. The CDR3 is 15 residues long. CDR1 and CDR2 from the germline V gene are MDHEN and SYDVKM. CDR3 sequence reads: CASSLDRVFKEKLFF.

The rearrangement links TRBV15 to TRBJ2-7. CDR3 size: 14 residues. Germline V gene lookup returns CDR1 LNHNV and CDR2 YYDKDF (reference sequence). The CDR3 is CATSPAPGSYEQYF.

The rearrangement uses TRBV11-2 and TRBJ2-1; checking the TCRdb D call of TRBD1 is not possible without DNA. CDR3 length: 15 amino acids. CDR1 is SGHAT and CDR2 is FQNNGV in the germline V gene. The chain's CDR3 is CASSTNGGIYNEQFF.

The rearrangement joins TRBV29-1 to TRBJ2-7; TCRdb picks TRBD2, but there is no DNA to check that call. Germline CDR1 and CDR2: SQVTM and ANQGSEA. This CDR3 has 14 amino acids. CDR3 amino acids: CSVSGADISYEQYF.

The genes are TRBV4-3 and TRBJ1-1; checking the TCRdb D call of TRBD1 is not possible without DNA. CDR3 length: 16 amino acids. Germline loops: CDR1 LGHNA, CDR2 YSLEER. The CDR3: CASSQEKGGWGTEAFF.

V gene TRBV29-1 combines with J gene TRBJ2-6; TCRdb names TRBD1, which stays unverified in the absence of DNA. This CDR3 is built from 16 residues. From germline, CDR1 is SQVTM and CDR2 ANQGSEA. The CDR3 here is CSVATGAISGANVLTF. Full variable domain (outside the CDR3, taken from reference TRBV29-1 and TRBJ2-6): SAVISQKPSRDICQRGTSLTIQCQVDSQVTMMFWYRQQPGQSLTLIATANQGSEATYESGFVIDKFPISRPNLTFSTLTVSNMSPEDSSIYLCSVATGAISGANVLTFGAGSRLTVL.